The 31 T cell receptor beta chains below were found in one sample sequenced in a study of beta chain features in type 1 diabetes. All of the isolated RNA was reverse transcribed, so expressed TCRB transcripts were sequenced. The repertoire was sequenced with immunoSEQ multiplex PCR; TCRdb's copy has only in-frame clones and lacks some. The repertoire holds about 260,000 clones, with around 68% as singletons. The sequenced sample was naive CD4+ T cells from blood. These receptors were collected from a man aged 25-45 years in good health.

The rearrangement links TRBV30 to TRBJ2-3; 7 nucleotides agree with TRBD2. The J segment lost 0 bases and the V segment lost 2 bases, leaving 2 bases of the junction unmatched. The CDR3 consists of 14 residues. Germline V gene lookup returns CDR1 GTSNPN and CDR2 SVGIG (reference sequence). CDR3 region: CAWSIGGSTDTQYF. The CDR3 DNA reads TGTGCCTGGAGTATCGGGGGGAGCACAGATACGCAGTATTTT. Using reference TRBV30 and TRBJ2-3 for the parts outside the CDR3, the full variable domain is SQTIHQWPATLVQPVGSPLSLECTVEGTSNPNLYWYRQAAGRGLQLLFYSVGIGQISSEVPQNLSASRPQDRQFILSSKKLLLSDSGFYLCAWSIGGSTDTQYFGPGTRLTVL.

This clone was detected once. V usage is TRBV7-9 and J usage is TRBJ2-3; 7 nucleotides agree with TRBD1. The CDR3 runs 16 residues. With V trimmed by 4 bases and J by 2 bases, 9 bases remained unmatched. CDR1 is SEHNR, CDR2 FQNEAQ, per germline (reference sequence). The chain's CDR3 is CASSSARDSLTDTQYF. For the CDR3, the DNA is TGTGCCAGCAGCTCCGCCCGGGACAGCCTCACAGATACGCAGTATTTT.

CDR3 DNA sequence: TGTGCCAGCAGCTTAGTGGACAGCTACGAGCAGTACTTC. Translating it yields CASSLVDSYEQYF. V is TRBV7-2 and J is TRBJ2-7, with a possible D match to TRBD1 (6 bases). The CDR3 is 13 amino acids. V was trimmed by 1 base and J by 3 bases, leaving 7 bases between them. CDR1 and CDR2 (germline): SGHTA, FQGNSA. Complete variable domain (other parts from reference TRBV7-2 and TRBJ2-7): GAGVSQSPSNKVTEKGKDVELRCDPISGHTALYWYRQSLGQGLEFLIYFQGNSAPDKSGLPSDRFSAERTGGSVSTLTIQRTQQEDSAVYLCASSLVDSYEQYFGPGTRLTVT.

The rearrangement links TRBV29-1 to TRBJ2-5, with 7 bases aligning to TRBD1. The J call may be mistaken, given a closer DNA end match to TRBJ2-7. Germline loops: CDR1 SQVTM, CDR2 ANQGSEA. This CDR3 has 13 residues. DNA for the CDR3: TGCAGCGTCCGGGACAGACCGCCCTACGAGCAGTACTTC. It is translated as CSVRDRPPYEQYF.

The V and J genes are TRBV9 and TRBJ2-5; 13 nucleotides match TRBD2. This CDR3 has 16 residues. Germline assignment: CDR1 SGDLS and CDR2 YYNGEE. J was trimmed by 0 bases and V by 4 bases; bases with no gene match: 3. CDR3 protein: CASSPGLAGNQETQYF. The CDR3 DNA is TGTGCCAGCAGCCCGGGACTAGCGGGGAACCAAGAGACCCAGTACTTC. Full variable domain (outside the CDR3, taken from reference TRBV9 and TRBJ2-5): DSGVTQTPKHLITATGQRVTLRCSPRSGDLSVYWYQQSLDQGLQFLIQYYNGEERAKGNILERFSAQQFPDLHSELNLSSLELGDSALYFCASSPGLAGNQETQYFGPGTRLLVL.

The CDR3 sequence is CASSVVGGANNEQFF. For the CDR3, the DNA is TGTGCCAGCAGCGTAGTTGGCGGGGCCAACAATGAGCAGTTCTTC. The rearrangement links TRBV9 to TRBJ2-1; TRBD2 is a possible D gene (6 bases). Between the trimmed V and J ends, which lost 0 bases and 5 bases, there was a span of 12 bases. CDR1 and CDR2 from the germline V gene are SGDLS and YYNGEE. This CDR3 contains 15 residues.

This chain uses TRBV20-1 with TRBJ2-7; D call uncertain. V gave up 0 bases and J gave up 5 bases, with 5 bases separating them. The CDR3 is 11 residues long. Looked up from germline, CDR1 is DFQATT and CDR2 is SNEGSKA (reference sequence). The CDR3 loop is CSARDPDEQYF. The CDR3 DNA follows: TGCAGTGCTAGAGATCCAGACGAGCAGTACTTC.

V gene TRBV29-1 combines with J gene TRBJ2-1; D not certain. With 6 bases removed from V and 7 bases from J, the gap between germline ends came to 13 bases. In germline, CDR1 is SQVTM, CDR2 ANQGSEA. CDR3 length: 12 residues. Written as DNA, the CDR3 is TGCAGCGTCCAAAGGGCTGGTAATGAGCAGTTCTTC. Its translation: CSVQRAGNEQFF.

This chain uses TRBV7-9 with TRBJ2-3; 7 positions agree with TRBD2. The CDR3 is 16 amino acids. Germline CDR1 and CDR2: SEHNR and FQNEAQ (reference sequence). V dropped 5 bases and J dropped 5; count of bases not matched to a gene: 13. The CDR3 DNA reads as TGTGCCAGCAGCCGAACCGGGACTACCATGGGAGATACGCAGTATTTT. Translating it yields CASSRTGTTMGDTQYF.

The V call is TRBV13, the J call TRBJ1-2; no clear D. The CDR3 length is 18 residues. CDR1 is PRHDT, CDR2 FYEKMQ, per germline (reference sequence). V lost 5 bases and J lost 1, with 23 bases in between. The CDR3 here is CASSPYLGLSVDNYGYTF. The CDR3 DNA reads TGTGCCAGCAGCCCATACTTGGGCCTGTCGGTGGATAACTATGGCTACACCTTC.

The chain employs TRBV7-9 and TRBJ2-7; a possible D gene is TRBD1 (6 bases). Per the germline V gene, CDR1 is SEHNR and CDR2 is FQNEAQ (reference sequence). The CDR3 is 15 residues long. Trimming removed 5 bases from V and 0 bases from J, with 14 bases in between. The CDR3 sequence is CASSPGTHSSYEQYF. CDR3 bases: TGTGCCAGCAGCCCCGGGACACACAGCTCCTACGAGCAGTACTTC.

This clone was counted once. The chain has TRBV12-5 and TRBJ2-5; D call uncertain. Germline CDR1 reads LGHNT; CDR2 reads FRNRAP. V lost 4 bases and J 4 bases, leaving 4 bases between the germline ends. The CDR3 is made up of 11 amino acids. CDR3 nucleotides: TGTGCTAGTGGTTCTCGAGAGACCCAGTACTTC. This translates into CASGSRETQYF.

The chain employs TRBV6-6 and TRBJ2-6; the D is unclear. Looked up from germline, CDR1 is MNHNY and CDR2 is SVGAGI (reference sequence). Trimming removed 1 base at V and 4 bases at J, with 5 bases between. This CDR3 spans 14 amino acids. The chain's CDR3 is CASSYLAGANVLTF. In nucleotides, the CDR3 is TGTGCCAGCAGTTACTTGGCGGGGGCCAACGTCCTGACTTTC.

The CDR3 spells CASSQGGQGNTEAFF. For the CDR3, the DNA is TGTGCCAGCAGCCAAGGGGGACAGGGGAACACTGAAGCTTTCTTT. The chain has TRBV14 and TRBJ1-1; 9 nucleotides line up with TRBD1. Per germline, CDR1 SGHDN and CDR2 FVKESK. Losses at the gene ends were 1 base for V and 1 base for J; bases not matched to a gene: 1. CDR3 length: 15 amino acids.

As regards this clone: An end of the junction differs from the germline gene, which may be a read error. The rearrangement joins TRBV2 to TRBJ2-5, with a weak D call TRBD2 (6 bases). Germline assignment: CDR1 SNHLY and CDR2 FYNNEI. The CDR3 has 15 amino acids. CDR3 residues: CASSEEILAGETQYF. In DNA, the CDR3 is TGTGCCAGCAGCGAAGAAATACTAGCAGGGGAGACCCAGTACTTC.

This clone was counted a few times. The rearrangement uses TRBV30 and TRBJ2-6, with no clear D. The CDR3 has 13 residues. Germline CDR1 reads GTSNPN; CDR2 reads SVGIG (reference sequence). Trimming took 3 bases from V and 2 from J, leaving 5 bases between them. The CDR3 coding sequence is TGTGCCTGGAGCAGGCCTGGGGCCAACGTCCTGACTTTC. It codes for CAWSRPGANVLTF.

V gene TRBV6-5 combines with J gene TRBJ1-1; D may be TRBD1 (6 bases). Trimming cost V 5 bases and J 1 base, with 8 bases left between them. The CDR3 contains 13 residues. The germline V gene encodes CDR1 MNHEY and CDR2 SVGAGI. The CDR3 region has the DNA TGTGCCAGCAGTCGGGACAAGAACACTGAAGCTTTCTTT. Protein sequence: CASSRDKNTEAFF.

The CDR3, as DNA: TGCAGTGCACCGGAGACCCAGTACTTC. The encoded protein is CSAPETQYF. This chain links TRBV20-1 with TRBJ2-5; D unresolved. CDR1 is DFQATT and CDR2 is SNEGSKA in the germline V gene (reference sequence). The CDR3 runs to 9 residues. Between the trimmed V and J ends, which lost 6 bases and 5 bases, there was a span of 4 bases.

The chain has TRBV7-8 and TRBJ2-1; perhaps TRBD2 as D (5 bases). V was trimmed by 0 bases and J by 8 bases, leaving 14 bases between them. This CDR3 is built from 15 residues. Germline V gene lookup returns CDR1 SGHVS and CDR2 FQNEAQ. CDR3 residues: CASSLAPWERYEQFF. The CDR3, as DNA: TGTGCCAGCAGCTTAGCCCCATGGGAGAGGTATGAGCAGTTCTTC.

The chain combines TRBV9 with TRBJ2-4, with D possibly matching TRBD2 (5 bases). Per germline, CDR1 SGDLS and CDR2 YYNGEE. Trimming left V 7 bases short and J 8 bases short, with 19 bases between. The CDR3 length is 14 residues. CDR3 nucleotide sequence: TGTGCCAGCTCTCGAGGGCTAGCTGTGGACATTCAGTACTTC. Its translation is CASSRGLAVDIQYF.

The gene calls are TRBV2 and TRBJ1-2, with D unresolved. CDR1 and CDR2 from the germline V gene are SNHLY and FYNNEI. Deletions cut 3 bases from V and 7 bases from J, with 15 bases between. CDR3 length: 14 residues. The CDR3 is CASSDWEGISGYTF. The DNA of the CDR3 is TGTGCCAGCAGTGATTGGGAGGGAATATCTGGCTACACCTTC. The whole variable domain, filled in from reference TRBV2 and TRBJ1-2, reads EPEVTQTPSHQVTQMGQEVILRCVPISNHLYFYWYRQILGQKVEFLVSFYNNEISEKSEIFDDQFSVERPDGSNFTLKIRSTKLEDSAMYFCASSDWEGISGYTFGSGTRLTVV.

The chain joins TRBV9 to TRBJ2-1; D not certain. CDR1 and CDR2 (germline): SGDLS, YYNGEE. The CDR3 extends over 15 amino acids. V shed 4 bases and J shed 2 bases, with 13 bases lying between them. The CDR3 DNA sequence: TGTGCCAGCAGCCCCCTTCGATTTCCCTACAATGAGCAGTTCTTC. This sequence encodes CASSPLRFPYNEQFF.

A few counts support this clone. The chain has TRBV29-1 and TRBJ2-3; D is unclear. Germline V CDR1 and CDR2: SQVTM, ANQGSEA. Trimming removed 4 bases at V and 2 bases at J, with 13 bases between. CDR3 length equals 14 residues. For the CDR3, the DNA is TGCAGCGTTGGACGGAGTATTTCCACAGATACGCAGTATTTT. Residues: CSVGRSISTDTQYF.

This clone was picked up one time. The CDR3 protein is CASGAYSNQPQHF. In DNA form, the CDR3 reads TGTGCCAGCGGGGCCTATAGCAATCAGCCCCAGCATTTT. The V call is TRBV2, the J call TRBJ1-5, with a weak D call TRBD1 (5 bases). V lost 8 bases, J lost 0 bases, and 8 bases lay in between. The CDR3 totals 13 residues. CDR1 is SNHLY, CDR2 FYNNEI, per germline.

CDR3 loop: CASSTGLAQNEQFF. In DNA form, the CDR3 reads TGTGCCAGCAGCACGGGACTGGCTCAAAATGAGCAGTTCTTC. The chain combines TRBV5-4 with TRBJ2-1; D is possibly TRBD2 (6 bases). The germline CDR1 and CDR2 sequences are SGHNT and YYREEE (reference sequence). The V and J ends lost 4 bases and 7 bases respectively, with 15 bases between them. The CDR3 is 14 residues long.

The chain employs TRBV30 and TRBJ2-7; 10 nucleotides line up with TRBD1. The CDR3 has 14 amino acids. CDR1 GTSNPN and CDR2 SVGIG come from the germline V gene (reference sequence). The V and J ends lost 5 bases and 12 bases, in that order; junction bases with no gene match: 16. In DNA, the CDR3 is TGTGCCTGGGGAGGACAGGGGGGACCCTCGGGCCGGTACTTC. Residues: CAWGGQGGPSGRYF. The full variable domain, its missing parts supplied by reference TRBV30 and TRBJ2-7, is SQTIHQWPATLVQPVGSPLSLECTVEGTSNPNLYWYRQAAGRGLQLLFYSVGIGQISSEVPQNLSASRPQDRQFILSSKKLLLSDSGFYLCAWGGQGGPSGRYFGPGTRLTVT.

The chain carries TRBV2 and TRBJ2-5; D is possibly TRBD1 (5 bases). V was shortened by 6 bases and J by 2 bases, with 10 bases between the two germline ends. The V gene's germline CDR1 is SNHLY and CDR2 FYNNEI. The CDR3 is 13 residues long. DNA for the CDR3: TGTGCCAGCAGCGCAGGGAAACAAGAGACCCAGTACTTC. This translates into CASSAGKQETQYF.

This chain uses TRBV30 with TRBJ1-1; D call uncertain. The V end lost 2 bases, the J end lost 8 bases, and 9 bases lay between the germline ends. CDR1 and CDR2 from the germline V gene are GTSNPN and SVGIG (reference sequence). CDR3 length equals 11 residues. CDR3 DNA: TGTGCCTGGAGTTCGCAAAGAGAAGCTTTCTTT. This sequence encodes CAWSSQREAFF.

This clone has more than one count but fewer than ten. Other DNA sequences in the same sample also yield this CDR3. V is TRBV7-2 and J is TRBJ2-7; D gene uncertain. The CDR3 runs to 11 residues. Germline V CDR1 and CDR2: SGHTA, FQGNSA. The V gene lost 5 bases and the J gene lost 2 bases, with 4 bases spanning the gap. CDR3 bases: TGTGCCAGCAGCCCCGCCTACGAGCAGTACTTC. It specifies CASSPAYEQYF.

The CDR3 region has the DNA TGTGCCACCAGCAGAGGGGGTAGCGGGAGTCATGAGACCCAGTACTTC. It yields the protein CATSRGGSGSHETQYF. The rearrangement links TRBV15 to TRBJ2-5; 9 positions match TRBD2. The CDR3 totals 16 residues. With 1 base clipped from V and 5 bases from J, the junction kept 8 bases outside the gene matches. CDR1 LNHNV and CDR2 YYDKDF come from the germline V gene (reference sequence).

The chain recombines TRBV20-1 with TRBJ2-7; weak D call: TRBD2 (6 bases). CDR3 length: 11 amino acids. V was cut by 5 bases and J by 5 bases, with 10 bases left in between. Germline V gives CDR1 DFQATT, CDR2 SNEGSKA (reference sequence). The CDR3: CSASDYDEQYF. DNA of the CDR3: TGCAGTGCTTCGGACTACGACGAGCAGTACTTC.